A selection of T cell receptor beta chains follows, all from one sample in a study of persistence of HIV-infected CD4 T cells. The table came from immunoSEQ multiplex PCR; TCRdb's copy has only in-frame clones and leaves some out. The sample holds around 42,000 clones, 75% to 80% seen once. The antigens for these receptors are not known. The sequences come from CD4+ T cells sorted from PBMCs after roughly 18-hour stimulation, collected from a patient who received antiretroviral therapy. All receptors derive from an adult man with HIV who was CMV-seropositive. Both conserved end residues are part of each CDR3. D genes are given only for firm matches. The listing skips clone size in some rows; elsewhere it reads once, few, many or a size class.

cdr3_nt: TGCGCCAGCAGCCAGGGACTAGCGGGACGGGGTAATGAGCAGTTCTTC
cdr3_aa: CASSQGLAGRGNEQFF
d_call: TRBD2
j_call: TRBJ2-1
clone_size: -
v_call: TRBV4-3

cdr3_nt: TGTGCCAGTAGCGCAGGGGGCAGGACCACTGAAGCTTTCTTT
cdr3_aa: CASSAGGRTTEAFF
d_call: TRBD1
j_call: TRBJ1-1
clone_size: -
v_call: TRBV19

cdr3_nt: TGTGCCAGCAGCTTAGTTGGCCGCAACCAAGAGACCCAGTACTTC
cdr3_aa: CASSLVGRNQETQYF
d_call: -
j_call: TRBJ2-5
clone_size: -
v_call: TRBV7-6

cdr3_nt: TGTGCCAGCAGTCTACTCACTGAAGCTTTCTTT
cdr3_aa: CASSLLTEAFF
d_call: -
j_call: TRBJ1-1
clone_size: -
v_call: TRBV25-1

cdr3_nt: TGTGCCAGCAGCTGGGACAGACCGAACACCGGGGAGCTGTTTTTT
cdr3_aa: CASSWDRPNTGELFF
d_call: TRBD1
j_call: TRBJ2-2
clone_size: -
v_call: TRBV5-4

cdr3_nt: TGTGCCTGGACAACAGGGAATCAGCCCCAGCATTTT
cdr3_aa: CAWTTGNQPQHF
d_call: -
j_call: TRBJ1-5
clone_size: few
v_call: TRBV30

cdr3_nt: TGTGCCAGCAGCTTGCAAACTAGCGGTAAAGAGACCCAGTACTTC
cdr3_aa: CASSLQTSGKETQYF
d_call: TRBD2
j_call: TRBJ2-5
clone_size: -
v_call: TRBV5-4

cdr3_nt: TGTGCCAGCAGCCTGGACAGGGCTACCGGCTACACCTTC
cdr3_aa: CASSLDRATGYTF
d_call: TRBD1
j_call: TRBJ1-2
clone_size: -
v_call: TRBV6-5

cdr3_nt: TGCGCCAGCAGCCAGGATCCGGGACGCATGAACACCGGGGAGCTGTTTTTT
cdr3_aa: CASSQDPGRMNTGELFF
d_call: -
j_call: TRBJ2-2
clone_size: -
v_call: TRBV4-1

cdr3_nt: TGCGCCAGCAGCTTGGCCGGAGGACAGGGGTACGATGTTAACTATGGCTACACCTTC
cdr3_aa: CASSLAGGQGYDVNYGYTF
d_call: TRBD1
j_call: TRBJ1-2
clone_size: -
v_call: TRBV5-1

cdr3_nt: TGCGCCAGCAGTGAACCAGGCCGTCCCGCTTTCTTT
cdr3_aa: CASSEPGRPAFF
d_call: -
j_call: TRBJ1-1
clone_size: -
v_call: TRBV10-1

cdr3_nt: TGTGCCAGCAGCCACGACAGGGTAAACTATGGCTACACCTTC
cdr3_aa: CASSHDRVNYGYTF
d_call: TRBD1
j_call: TRBJ1-2
clone_size: -
v_call: TRBV3-1/TRBV3-2

cdr3_nt: TGTGCCAGCACGTATCTGGGCACTCGAGCCACAGATACGCAGTATTTT
cdr3_aa: CASTYLGTRATDTQYF
d_call: -
j_call: TRBJ2-3
clone_size: medium-sized
v_call: TRBV7-9

cdr3_nt: TGTGCCAACCCTGAAACTCAGGGGAACACTGAAGCTTTCTTT
cdr3_aa: CANPETQGNTEAFF
d_call: -
j_call: TRBJ1-1
clone_size: -
v_call: TRBV2

cdr3_nt: TGTGCCCGCAGGGGGGGGACAGGGGGCAATCAGCCCCAGCATTTT
cdr3_aa: CARRGGTGGNQPQHF
d_call: TRBD1
j_call: TRBJ1-5
clone_size: -
v_call: TRBV2

cdr3_nt: TGTGCCAGCAGACAGAGTTTCTCTGGGGCCAACGTCCTGACTTTC
cdr3_aa: CASRQSFSGANVLTF
d_call: -
j_call: TRBJ2-6
clone_size: few
v_call: TRBV6-5

cdr3_nt: TGTGCCAGCAGCTTGGAGCGGGGCAGCACAGATACGCAGTATTTT
cdr3_aa: CASSLERGSTDTQYF
d_call: TRBD2
j_call: TRBJ2-3
clone_size: -
v_call: TRBV5-8

cdr3_nt: TGTGCCAGCAGCCAAGATAGGGGGAGAGATTGGACCGGGGAGCTGTTTTTT
cdr3_aa: CASSQDRGRDWTGELFF
d_call: -
j_call: TRBJ2-2
clone_size: few
v_call: TRBV14

cdr3_nt: TGCGCCAGCAGCTTCACACCTCAAATGAACACTGAAGCTTTCTTT
cdr3_aa: CASSFTPQMNTEAFF
d_call: -
j_call: TRBJ1-1
clone_size: -
v_call: TRBV5-1

cdr3_nt: TGTGCCAGCAGCCGCACCGGGGAGCTGTTTTTT
cdr3_aa: CASSRTGELFF
d_call: -
j_call: TRBJ2-2
clone_size: -
v_call: TRBV7-3

cdr3_nt: TGTGCCATCAGTGACTCCGGTACTCCAGAGGGAAACACCATATATTTT
cdr3_aa: CAISDSGTPEGNTIYF
d_call: -
j_call: TRBJ1-3
clone_size: medium-sized
v_call: TRBV10-3

cdr3_nt: TGTGCCAGCAGTAGCTCCGCACAGGGAGTCTACGAGCAGTACTTC
cdr3_aa: CASSSSAQGVYEQYF
d_call: -
j_call: TRBJ2-7
clone_size: -
v_call: TRBV6-5

cdr3_nt: TGTGCCAGCAGTGACTCGGGGGGTGAAAAACTGTTTTTT
cdr3_aa: CASSDSGGEKLFF
d_call: -
j_call: TRBJ1-4
clone_size: -
v_call: TRBV6-4

cdr3_nt: TGTGCCAGCAGGTATCCGGGGACAGGACTGTTTTTT
cdr3_aa: CASRYPGTGLFF
d_call: TRBD1
j_call: TRBJ1-4
clone_size: -
v_call: TRBV28

cdr3_nt: TGTGCCAGCAGTGAATATGGGGGTGGCGTTTTCGATGAGCAGTTCTTC
cdr3_aa: CASSEYGGGVFDEQFF
d_call: -
j_call: TRBJ2-1
clone_size: -
v_call: TRBV25-1